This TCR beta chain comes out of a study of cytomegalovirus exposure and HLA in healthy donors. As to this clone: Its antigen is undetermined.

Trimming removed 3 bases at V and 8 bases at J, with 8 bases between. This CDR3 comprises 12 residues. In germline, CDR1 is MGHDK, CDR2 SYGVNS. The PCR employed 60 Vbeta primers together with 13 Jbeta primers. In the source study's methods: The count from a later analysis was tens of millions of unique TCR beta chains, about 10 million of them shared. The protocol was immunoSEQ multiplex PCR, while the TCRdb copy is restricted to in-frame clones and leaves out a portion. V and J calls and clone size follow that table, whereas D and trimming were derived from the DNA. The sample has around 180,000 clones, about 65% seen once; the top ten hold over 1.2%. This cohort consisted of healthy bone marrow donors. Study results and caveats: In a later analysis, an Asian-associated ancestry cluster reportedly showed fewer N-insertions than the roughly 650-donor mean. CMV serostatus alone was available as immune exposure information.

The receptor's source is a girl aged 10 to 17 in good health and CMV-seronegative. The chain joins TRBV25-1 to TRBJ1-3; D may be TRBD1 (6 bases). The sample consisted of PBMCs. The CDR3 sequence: CASSDQGYTIYF. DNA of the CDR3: TGTGCCAGCAGTGATCAGGGGTACACCATATATTTT. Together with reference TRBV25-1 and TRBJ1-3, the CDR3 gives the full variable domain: EADIYQTPRYLVIGTGKKITLECSQTMGHDKMYWYQQDPGMELHLIHYSYGVNSTEKGDLSSESTVSRIRTEHFPLTLESARPSHTSQYLCASSDQGYTIYFGEGSWLTVV.